This T cell receptor (beta chain) stems from a study of CD8 T cells in Susac syndrome. With random hexamers, roughly 0.45 to 1 ug RNA was reverse transcribed. TCRdb re-derived calls from the immunoSEQ multiplex PCR reads in MiXCR, one entry per CDR3 protein. The sample consists of over 150,000 distinct CDR3 sequences, 95% to 96% of them appearing once. All included Susac syndrome patients satisfied recently defined diagnostic criteria for definite or probable disease. This CDR3 is built from 17 residues. The germline CDR1 and CDR2 sequences are SGHAT and FQNNGV. J lost 4 bases, V lost 7 bases, and 15 bases had no gene match.

Sequencing was done on a sample of CD4+ T cells from PBMCs. This sequence was found in a human donor with Susac syndrome. The chain has TRBV11-2 and TRBJ2-2; the match to TRBD1 covers 7 bases. The CDR3 region has the DNA TGTGCCAGCACGGGCTTAAGGGACAGACGTGTCACCGGGGAGCTGTTTTTT. It specifies CASTGLRDRRVTGELFF.